These 23 T cell receptor beta chains originate from one sample sequenced in a study of response to subunit inactivated influenza vaccine. TCRdb passed the RT-PCR reads through MiXCR, listing each CDR3 protein once. The table has more than 200,000 distinct CDR3 sequences, more than 10% seen once. The sample consisted of non-naive T cells sorted from PBMCs, taken 14 days before vaccination. The source of these receptors is a man in his fifties who received an inactivated influenza vaccine.

This clonotype was counted between two and nine times. The V call is TRBV6-4, the J call TRBJ1-1; D remains ambiguous. V lost 6 bases and J lost 1, with 12 bases in between. The germline V gene has CDR1 MRHNA and CDR2 SNTAGT. The CDR3 spans 14 residues. In nucleotides, the CDR3 is TGTGCCAGCAGCCCTAATCCAGGGAACACTGAAGCTTTCTTT. Translation gives CASSPNPGNTEAFF.

The J gene is TRBJ1-5, the V gene TRBV12-3 or TRBV12-4, with TRBD1 identical over 8 bases. V lost 7 bases to trimming and J lost 0 bases; unmatched junction nucleotides: 14. The CDR3 sequence is 18 residues long. The CDR3 nucleotides are TGTGCCAGCACCGCGGGGCAGGGGGCAGATGTTAGCAATCAGCCCCAGCATTTT. Its protein product is CASTAGQGADVSNQPQHF.

The CDR3 DNA reads TGCGCCAGCAGTCCACAGACGTCTAGCGGGAGTAATGAGCAGTTCTTC. Its translation is CASSPQTSSGSNEQFF. V usage is TRBV5-1 and J usage is TRBJ2-1; TRBD2 aligns across 10 bases. The CDR3 totals 16 residues. J lost 7 bases, V lost 5 bases, and 12 bases had no gene match. Germline V CDR1 and CDR2: SGHRS, YFSETQ.

This clonotype was picked up a small number of times. V usage is TRBV10-2 and J usage is TRBJ2-2; 9 bases align to TRBD2. There are 16 residues in the CDR3. The V segment lost 3 bases and the J segment 5 bases; nucleotides outside the gene matches: 7. Germline loops: CDR1 WSHSY, CDR2 SAAADI. CDR3 DNA sequence: TGCGCCAGCAGTGACCTGGGGCTAGCGGGGACCGGGGAGCTGTTTTTT. Its protein is CASSDLGLAGTGELFF.

This chain uses TRBV7-2 with TRBJ1-2; TRBD1 is a possible D gene (5 bases). The CDR3 is made up of 14 amino acids. CDR1 is SGHTA and CDR2 is FQGNSA in the germline V gene. Between the trimmed V and J ends, which lost 6 bases and 8 bases, there was a span of 19 bases. The CDR3 DNA reads TGTGCCAGCAGATCCGGGGCCTGGGAGGGAGGCTACACCTTC. Amino acid sequence: CASRSGAWEGGYTF.

The chain couples TRBV3-1 to TRBJ2-7; possible D gene TRBD1, 5 bases. The CDR3 covers 14 residues. Trimming stripped 1 base from V and 5 bases from J, with 12 bases between. Germline V CDR1 and CDR2: LGHDT, YNNKEL (reference sequence). In nucleotides, the CDR3 is TGTGCCAGCAGCCAAGTTGCTGGGGCCAACGAGCAGTACTTC. Amino acid sequence: CASSQVAGANEQYF.

The chain has TRBV21-1 and TRBJ2-2; the table's D call, TRBD2, has no DNA check behind it. TRBV21-1 is tagged as a pseudogene. The CDR3 loop spans 20 amino acids. The CDR3 sequence is CASSSYPPGTSREDTGELFF. The CDR3 DNA is TGTGCCAGCAGTTCCTACCCTCCCGGGACTAGCCGGGAGGACACCGGGGAGCTGTTTTTT.

This clonotype was recorded many times. The J gene is TRBJ2-3, the V gene TRBV20-1; 11 nucleotides align to TRBD2. The CDR3 runs 13 residues. In germline, CDR1 is DFQATT, CDR2 SNEGSKA (reference sequence). Trimming cost V 7 bases and J 2 bases; bases outside gene matches: 2. The CDR3 is CSVTSGNTDTQYF. CDR3 DNA sequence: TGCAGTGTGACTAGCGGGAACACAGATACGCAGTATTTT.

This clonotype was counted a few times. A read error may be the cause here, since a much bigger clone is one base away. The V call is TRBV2, the J call TRBJ2-5; D not resolved. The CDR3 extends over 10 amino acids. CDR1 SNHLY and CDR2 FYNNEI come from the germline V gene. Trimming removed 4 bases from V and 5 bases from J, with 2 bases in between. DNA for the CDR3: TGTGCCAGCAGTGTGGAGACCCAGTACTTC. Its translation: CASSVETQYF.

This clonotype showed up many times. The genes are TRBV29-1 and TRBJ1-2, with TRBD1 matching 10 bases. In germline, CDR1 is SQVTM, CDR2 ANQGSEA. Trimming cost V 8 bases and J 6 bases; bases outside gene matches: 9. CDR3 length: 13 residues. For the CDR3, the DNA is TGCAGCCTCAATGTGGGGACAGGGGATGGCTACACCTTC. Translated: CSLNVGTGDGYTF.

The V and J genes are TRBV5-1 and TRBJ1-2, with D maybe TRBD1 (6 bases). V lost 4 bases and J 7 bases, leaving 14 bases between the germline ends. Germline CDR1 reads SGHRS; CDR2 reads YFSETQ. The CDR3 length is 13 residues. CDR3 sequence reads: CASSPADSGGYTF. As DNA, the CDR3 is TGCGCCAGCAGCCCGGCGGACAGTGGTGGCTACACCTTC. The variable domain in full, with the rest retrieved from reference TRBV5-1 and TRBJ1-2, is KAGVTQTPRYLIKTRGQQVTLSCSPISGHRSVSWYQQTPGQGLQFLFEYFSETQRNKGNFPGRFSGRQFSNSRSEMNVSTLELGDSALYLCASSPADSGGYTFGSGTRLTVV.

This clonotype was seen many times. The CDR3 DNA is TGCAGTGCTAGAGATGCTAGCGGGAGGGCCACAGATACGCAGTATTTT. As protein: CSARDASGRATDTQYF. The V gene is TRBV20-1, the J gene TRBJ2-3, with 12 positions matching TRBD2. Germline trimming cut 0 bases from V and 2 bases from J; bases unmatched to any gene: 3. The CDR3 runs to 16 residues. CDR1 and CDR2 from the germline V gene are DFQATT and SNEGSKA (reference sequence).

The genes are TRBV3-1 and TRBJ2-3, with 8 bases fitting TRBD2. The ends lost 4 bases at V and 2 bases at J; junction bases unmatched: 5. The CDR3 length is 15 residues. Germline V CDR1 and CDR2: LGHDT, YNNKEL (reference sequence). CDR3 sequence reads: CASSPGLVITDTQYF. CDR3 DNA sequence: TGTGCCAGCAGCCCGGGACTAGTCATCACAGATACGCAGTATTTT.

This chain links TRBV29-1 with TRBJ2-7; the D is unclear. Germline-derived CDR1 and CDR2 are SQVTM and ANQGSEA. V lost 8 bases, J lost 0 bases, and 11 bases lay in between. This CDR3 region has 12 residues. DNA for the CDR3: TGCAGCATTGGAGATAACTCCTACGAGCAGTACTTC. Its protein is CSIGDNSYEQYF.

The chain combines TRBV2 with TRBJ2-2, with TRBD1 identical over 7 bases. There are 12 residues in the CDR3. CDR1 and CDR2 from the germline V gene are SNHLY and FYNNEI. J was trimmed by 6 bases and V by 6 bases; bases with no gene match: 1. As DNA, the CDR3 is TGTGCCAGCAGGACAGGGTCCGGGGAGCTGTTTTTT. This translates into CASRTGSGELFF.

The gene calls are TRBV6-5 and TRBJ1-3; D unresolved. CDR1 is MNHEY, CDR2 SVGAGI, per germline. V shed 6 bases and J shed 3 bases, with 6 bases lying between them. The CDR3 is 12 amino acids. CDR3 residues: CASRASGNTIYF. The CDR3 DNA sequence: TGTGCCAGCAGGGCTAGTGGAAACACCATATATTTT.

This clonotype has ten or more counts. The chain uses TRBV7-2 and TRBJ2-7; TRBD2 matches 11 bases. The CDR3 length is 17 residues. V trimming: 5 bases; J trimming: 2 bases; junction bases outside the gene matches: 11. Germline CDR1 reads SGHTA; CDR2 reads FQGNSA. The CDR3 DNA reads TGTGCCAGCAGCATAGGCCCCGGGACTAGCGGAACCTACGAGCAGTACTTC. Its protein product is CASSIGPGTSGTYEQYF.

This clonotype occurred a few times. This rearrangement joins TRBV19 to TRBJ2-7; D remains ambiguous. The CDR3 consists of 14 residues. The germline V and J ends were trimmed by 5 bases and 1 base, with 12 bases remaining between them. CDR1 LNHDA and CDR2 SQIVND come from the germline V gene (reference sequence). The CDR3 DNA follows: TGTGCCAGTAGTTTTCAAAGCGTGTCCTACGAGCAGTACTTC. It specifies CASSFQSVSYEQYF.

In this sample, this clonotype turned up a few times. The chain is built from TRBV12-3 or TRBV12-4 and TRBJ2-7; 7 nucleotides align to TRBD1. V was pared by 6 bases and J by 3 bases, with 11 bases of the junction left unmatched. The CDR3 consists of 15 residues. The CDR3 DNA sequence: TGTGCCAGCAGCCAACAGGGGATATTTTTCTACGAGCAGTACTTC. It yields the protein CASSQQGIFFYEQYF.

At least ten counts were recorded for this clonotype. The V and J genes are TRBV19 and TRBJ2-7; D not certain. Deletions cut 6 bases from V and 3 bases from J, with 6 bases between. The V gene's germline CDR1 is LNHDA and CDR2 SQIVND (reference sequence). The CDR3 totals 11 residues. CDR3 nucleotide sequence: TGTGCCAGTAGCGACCGCTACGAGCAGTACTTC. It specifies CASSDRYEQYF.

This clonotype was observed at least ten times. This chain uses TRBV18 with TRBJ2-5; D remains ambiguous. Between the trimmed V and J ends, which lost 5 bases and 5 bases, there was a span of 12 bases. This CDR3 comprises 13 residues. Germline V gene lookup returns CDR1 KGHSH and CDR2 LQKENI. The CDR3 coding sequence is TGTGCCAGCTCATCTGGCGAGCCGGAGACCCAGTACTTC. As protein: CASSSGEPETQYF. Together with reference TRBV18 and TRBJ2-5, the CDR3 gives the full variable domain: NAGVMQNPRHLVRRRGQEARLRCSPMKGHSHVYWYRQLPEEGLKFMVYLQKENIIDESGMPKERFSAEFPKEGPSILRIQQVVRGDSAAYFCASSSGEPETQYFGPGTRLLVL.

The chain employs TRBV6-1 and TRBJ2-3; 8 bases align to TRBD1. The germline V gene has CDR1 MNHNS and CDR2 SASEGT. The CDR3 sequence is 17 residues long. Trimming took 2 bases from V and 5 from J; bases not matched to a gene: 12. In nucleotides, the CDR3 is TGTGCCAGCAGTGAATCCCCCCCAGGGGGCTGGAGAGATACGCAGTATTTT. Amino acid sequence: CASSESPPGGWRDTQYF.

This clonotype is a singleton in its sample. The junction departs from the called germline gene at one end, perhaps through a read error. The chain recombines TRBV7-7 with TRBJ2-5; 8 bases match TRBD2. The CDR3 is 15 residues long. The germline CDR1 and CDR2 sequences are SSHAT and FNYEAQ (reference sequence). Written as DNA, the CDR3 is TGTGCTAGCAGCTTAGCGGGGACTCTCCAAGAGACCCAGTACTTC. Its protein is CASSLAGTLQETQYF.